This is a list of T cell receptor beta chains from one sample in a study of response to subunit inactivated influenza vaccine. TCRdb used MiXCR to reprocess the RT-PCR reads, holding one entry per CDR3 protein. The sample lists 530,000 or so distinct CDR3 sequences, around 25% occurring once. The sample consisted of CD4+ T cells sorted from PBMCs, taken less than 6 days after vaccination. The receptors stem from a man aged 50 or older who received an inactivated influenza vaccine. CDR3s include the opening cysteine and the closing phenylalanine or tryptophan. The D gene is left open where the match is weak. Clone size is given for some rows only: seen once, a few or many times, or a class if the clone is expanded.

clone_size	d_call	v_call	j_call	cdr3_nt	cdr3_aa
.	TRBD1	TRBV4-2	TRBJ2-7	TGTGCCAGCAGCCAAGATCTTATACGGGACAGCTCCTACGAGCAGTACTTC	CASSQDLIRDSSYEQYF
.	TRBD2	TRBV12-3/TRBV12-4	TRBJ2-6	TGTGCCAGCAGTTCGGGACTAGCCGGGGCCAACGTCCTGACTTTC	CASSSGLAGANVLTF
few	.	TRBV18	TRBJ2-4	TGTGCCAGCTCACCAATGTCTAGCGCTAAAAACATTCAGTACTTC	CASSPMSSAKNIQYF
few	.	TRBV10-3	TRBJ2-7	TGTGCCATCAGTGAGCCCGGACGGGACGGGCAGTACTTC	CAISEPGRDGQYF
.	TRBD1	TRBV5-1	TRBJ1-6	TGCGCCAGCAGCCTCCGGGACAGGGGCTTGAACCCTAATTCACCCCTCCACTTT	CASSLRDRGLNPNSPLHF
.	.	TRBV20-1	TRBJ1-1	TGCAGTGCCCCGAAGGGGCTTAACACTGAAGCTTTCTTT	CSAPKGLNTEAFF
.	.	TRBV6-1	TRBJ2-7	TGTGCCAGCAGCCAGGGTTGGGAGCAGTACTTC	CASSQGWEQYF
many	TRBD2	TRBV11-2	TRBJ2-3	TGTGCCAGCAGCTTAGTTTCCAGCGGGAGGGCCGGCACAGATACGCAGTATTTT	CASSLVSSGRAGTDTQYF
.	.	TRBV10-3	TRBJ2-7	TGTGCCATCAGTCCAGGATCCTACGAGCAGTACTTC	CAISPGSYEQYF
.	.	TRBV5-5	TRBJ1-1	TGTGCCAGCAGCTTGGACCTAGGGAACACTGAAGCTTTCTTT	CASSLDLGNTEAFF
.	TRBD2	TRBV20-1	TRBJ2-7	TGCAGTGCTAGTCGACTAGCGGGCGAGTACGAGCAGTACTTC	CSASRLAGEYEQYF